This T cell receptor (beta chain) is drawn from a study of blood T cell repertoires in COVID-19. Whole-study context: The origin of the acute and convalescent COVID-19 samples was the United States, Italy and Spain. PBMCs, B-cell-depleted T cells, or T cells provided the cDNA or gDNA that made up the material.

CDR3 length equals 13 residues. With 1 base clipped from V and 10 bases from J, the junction kept 6 bases outside the gene matches. From germline, CDR1 is SEHNR and CDR2 FQNEAQ (reference sequence). Under the authors' procedure: Nucleated cell counts were estimated from reference gene primer amplification. Assay: immunoSEQ multiplex PCR; the TCRdb copy retains only in-frame clones and omits some. The DNA gave D and trimming, while V, J and clone size come from that table. This table holds 150,000 to 200,000 clones, roughly 87% found once. The chain uses TRBV7-9 and TRBJ1-1; 7 nucleotides align to TRBD1. The sequenced material came from PBMCs or T cells enriched from blood (not recorded which). This receptor was obtained from a human donor with acute COVID-19. The donor label of this sample is uncertain. The CDR3: CASSLGHRGGAFF. Here the CDR3 DNA reads TGTGCCAGCAGCTTAGGACACAGGGGTGGAGCTTTCTTT. Full variable domain (remainder filled in from reference TRBV7-9 and TRBJ1-1): DTGVSQNPRHKITKRGQNVTFRCDPISEHNRLYWYRQTLGQGPEFLTYFQNEAQLEKSRLLSDRFSAERPKGSFSTLEIQRTEQGDSAMYLCASSLGHRGGAFFGQGTRLTVV.